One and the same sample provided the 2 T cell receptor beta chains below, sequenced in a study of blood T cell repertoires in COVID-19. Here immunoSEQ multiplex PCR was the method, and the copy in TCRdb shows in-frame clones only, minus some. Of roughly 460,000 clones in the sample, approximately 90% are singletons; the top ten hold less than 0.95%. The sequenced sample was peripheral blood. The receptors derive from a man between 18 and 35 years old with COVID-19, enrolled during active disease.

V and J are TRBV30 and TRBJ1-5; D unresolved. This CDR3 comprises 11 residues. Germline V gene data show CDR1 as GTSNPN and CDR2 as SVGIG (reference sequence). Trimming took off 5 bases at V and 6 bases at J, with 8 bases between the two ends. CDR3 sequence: CAWGESQPQHF. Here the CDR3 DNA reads TGTGCCTGGGGGGAGAGTCAGCCCCAGCATTTT.

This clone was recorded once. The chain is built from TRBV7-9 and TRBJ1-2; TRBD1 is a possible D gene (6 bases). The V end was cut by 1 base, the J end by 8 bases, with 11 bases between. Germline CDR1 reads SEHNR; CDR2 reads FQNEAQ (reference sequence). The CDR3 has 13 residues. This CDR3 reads CASSLGSRGGYTF. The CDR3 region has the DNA TGTGCCAGCAGCTTAGGGTCGAGGGGGGGCTACACCTTC.